This passage covers 22 T cell receptor beta chains from one sample sequenced in a study of cytomegalovirus exposure and HLA in healthy donors. The PCR used 60 Vbeta and 13 Jbeta primers. Measured with immunoSEQ multiplex PCR; TCRdb has only the in-frame clones, and not every one. The table shows some 65,000 clones, with 60% to 80% occurring only once. Sequenced material: PBMCs. These receptors came from a man younger than 45 in good health and CMV-seronegative.

J is TRBJ2-2 and V is TRBV15, with 8 bases aligning to TRBD1. CDR1 is LNHNV and CDR2 is YYDKDF in the germline V gene (reference sequence). After removal of 5 bases from V and 1 base from J, the junction contained 3 bases not matched to a gene. The CDR3 sequence is 15 residues long. DNA for the CDR3: TGTGCCACCAGCCCTGACAGGGGGAACACCGGGGAGCTGTTTTTT. Amino acid sequence: CATSPDRGNTGELFF.

The V and J genes are TRBV29-1 and TRBJ1-2, with 9 nucleotides matching TRBD1. CDR3 size: 15 residues. Germline assignment: CDR1 SQVTM and CDR2 ANQGSEA. The V gene end was trimmed by 2 bases and the J gene end by 4 bases; junction bases not matched to a gene: 8. The CDR3 DNA reads TGCAGCGTTGAACTGAGGGGACAGGGAGGCTATGGCTACACCTTC. Amino acids: CSVELRGQGGYGYTF. The whole variable domain, filled in from reference TRBV29-1 and TRBJ1-2, reads SAVISQKPSRDICQRGTSLTIQCQVDSQVTMMFWYRQQPGQSLTLIATANQGSEATYESGFVIDKFPISRPNLTFSTLTVSNMSPEDSSIYLCSVELRGQGGYGYTFGSGTRLTVV.

V gene TRBV28 combines with J gene TRBJ1-4, with D tentatively TRBD1 (5 bases). The CDR3 runs to 12 residues. V was shortened by 7 bases and J by 7 bases, with 10 bases between the two germline ends. Germline V gene lookup returns CDR1 MDHEN and CDR2 SYDVKM. The CDR3 loop reads CASKGSGEKLFF. The CDR3 nucleotides are TGTGCCAGCAAGGGGTCGGGTGAAAAACTGTTTTTT.

This clone showed up just once. The chain carries TRBV7-9 and TRBJ2-2, with 9 positions matching TRBD2. The CDR3 spans 16 residues. Germline V lookup: CDR1 SEHNR, CDR2 FQNEAQ (reference sequence). V lost 3 bases and J lost 6; bases outside the gene matches: 8. CDR3 DNA sequence: TGTGCCAGCAGCTTCCCAGGCGGGGGGGATCCCGGGGAGCTGTTTTTT. It specifies CASSFPGGGDPGELFF.

This clone came up a few times. The chain is built from TRBV6-5 and TRBJ2-1; perhaps TRBD2 as D (5 bases). CDR1 and CDR2 from the germline V gene are MNHEY and SVGAGI. The CDR3 consists of 15 residues. Trimming took off 6 bases at V and 0 bases at J, with 12 bases between the two ends. CDR3 coding DNA: TGTGCCAGCAGGCGGGCTCCTCTCTCCTACAATGAGCAGTTCTTC. It specifies CASRRAPLSYNEQFF.

On this clone: One end of the junction is discordant with germline, which a read error may explain. The rearrangement joins TRBV7-2 to TRBJ2-7; 8 positions match TRBD1. There are 13 residues in the CDR3. Germline CDR1 SGHTA, CDR2 FQGNSA. The CDR3 DNA is TGTGCCAGCAGCTTAGATTCCGGGACAGGCCCAAACTTC. Translating it yields CASSLDSGTGPNF.

J is TRBJ2-7 and V is TRBV19, with a weak D call TRBD1 (5 bases). Trimming removed 3 bases from V and 4 bases from J, with 10 bases in between. This CDR3 spans 13 amino acids. Germline V lookup: CDR1 LNHDA, CDR2 SQIVND (reference sequence). Here the CDR3 reads CASSIQGVYEQYF. CDR3 sequence (DNA): TGTGCCAGTAGTATCCAGGGCGTGTACGAGCAGTACTTC.

In its sample, this clone was seen a few times. The V and J genes are TRBV15 and TRBJ1-3; D remains unclear. The CDR3 covers 16 residues. Germline V gene lookup returns CDR1 LNHNV and CDR2 YYDKDF (reference sequence). V lost 0 bases, J lost 0 bases, and 9 bases lay in between. The CDR3 nucleotides are TGTGCCACCAGCAGAGATCTTGCAGTCTCTGGAAACACCATATATTTT. Encoded protein: CATSRDLAVSGNTIYF.

The chain carries TRBV5-1 and TRBJ1-2; D remains ambiguous. CDR1 is SGHRS, CDR2 YFSETQ, per germline. The CDR3 covers 14 residues. The V end lost 1 base, the J end lost 0 bases, and 7 bases lay between the germline ends. The CDR3 DNA reads TGCGCCAGCAGCTTGCACGGAGCTAACTATGGCTACACCTTC. Translated: CASSLHGANYGYTF.

V gene TRBV7-3 combines with J gene TRBJ1-2, with D uncertain. The CDR3 contains 14 residues. Deletions cut 0 bases from V and 3 bases from J, with 8 bases between. Germline CDR1 is SGHTA and CDR2 is FQGTGA. The CDR3 sequence: CASSLTREDYGYTF. Written as DNA, the CDR3 is TGTGCCAGCAGCTTAACGAGGGAGGACTATGGCTACACCTTC.

The chain couples TRBV6-5 to TRBJ2-3, with D perhaps TRBD1 (6 bases). Germline V CDR1 and CDR2: MNHEY, SVGAGI. With 0 bases removed from V and 1 base from J, the gap between germline ends came to 11 bases. CDR3 length equals 16 residues. The DNA of the CDR3 is TGTGCCAGCAGTTACTCGTACCACAGGGGCACAGATACGCAGTATTTT. It yields the protein CASSYSYHRGTDTQYF.

The V call is TRBV11-1, the J call TRBJ2-1; TRBD2 matches 9 bases. The germline V gene has CDR1 SGHAT and CDR2 FQDESV (reference sequence). The CDR3 consists of 15 residues. V lost 5 bases, J lost 10 bases, and 12 bases stayed unmatched. The CDR3 DNA is TGTGCCAGCAGCCCCGGAGGCGGGGGGGCACGGGAGCAGTTCTTC. It yields the protein CASSPGGGGAREQFF.

This clone was detected only a few times. The chain couples TRBV5-4 to TRBJ2-3; maybe TRBD1 (6 bases). The CDR3 length is 16 residues. Deletions cut 4 bases from V and 6 bases from J, with 21 bases between. Germline lookup yields CDR1 SGHNT and CDR2 YYREEE (reference sequence). CDR3 DNA sequence: TGTGCCAGCAGCCGTTCCCTTGGGGGCCGGTGGGATACGCAGTATTTT. Its translation: CASSRSLGGRWDTQYF.

This chain joins TRBV5-1 and TRBJ1-1; TRBD1 aligns across 8 bases. Germline V gene data show CDR1 as SGHRS and CDR2 as YFSETQ. This CDR3 is 14 amino acids long. The V segment lost 5 bases and the J segment 5 bases; nucleotides outside the gene matches: 8. The CDR3 DNA is TGCGCCAGCAGAGAAGGACAGGGATTAACTGAAGCTTTCTTT. Translation: CASREGQGLTEAFF.

In the case of this clone: Its ends do not fully match the called genes, so a read error is possible. The rearrangement links TRBV9 to TRBJ1-2; a weak D match, TRBD1 (6 bases). Germline lookup yields CDR1 SGDLS and CDR2 YYNGEE. This CDR3 is built from 14 residues. In nucleotides, the CDR3 is TGTGCCAACTCGAGGGGGACCCTCAACTGTGGCTACACCTTC. It translates to CANSRGTLNCGYTF.

The rearrangement uses TRBV4-1 and TRBJ2-7; 7 positions agree with TRBD1. Germline V CDR1 and CDR2: MGHRA, YSYEKL. V lost 1 base and J lost 3; bases outside the gene matches: 6. The length of the CDR3 is 15 residues. The DNA of the CDR3 is TGCGCCAGCAGCCAAGGACAGGGTATCGACTACGAGCAGTACTTC. Its protein is CASSQGQGIDYEQYF.

This clone was seen a few times. This chain connects TRBV4-1 to TRBJ1-3; no definite D call. CDR3 length equals 16 residues. CDR1 and CDR2 (germline): MGHRA, YSYEKL. With 4 bases removed from V and 0 bases from J, the gap between germline ends came to 13 bases. The DNA of the CDR3 is TGCGCCAGCAGCCTTGTTTTGGCGGACTCTGGAAACACCATATATTTT. Its protein product is CASSLVLADSGNTIYF.

The V and J genes are TRBV7-9 and TRBJ2-7; TRBD2 matches 9 bases. The CDR3 is 15 amino acids. Germline assignment: CDR1 SEHNR and CDR2 FQNEAQ (reference sequence). Germline trimming cut 4 bases from V and 3 bases from J; bases unmatched to any gene: 7. The CDR3: CASSSASGVRYEQYF. CDR3 DNA sequence: TGTGCCAGCAGCTCCGCTAGCGGGGTTCGCTACGAGCAGTACTTC. The full variable domain, in which reference TRBV7-9 and TRBJ2-7 provide the parts outside the CDR3, is DTGVSQNPRHKITKRGQNVTFRCDPISEHNRLYWYRQTLGQGPEFLTYFQNEAQLEKSRLLSDRFSAERPKGSFSTLEIQRTEQGDSAMYLCASSSASGVRYEQYFGPGTRLTVT.

V gene TRBV30 combines with J gene TRBJ1-2; 8 bases line up with TRBD1. Per germline, CDR1 GTSNPN and CDR2 SVGIG (reference sequence). V dropped 2 bases and J dropped 4; count of bases not matched to a gene: 3. The CDR3 has 13 amino acids. The DNA for the CDR3 is TGTGCCTGGAGTAAGGACAGGGCCTATGGCTACACCTTC. Residues: CAWSKDRAYGYTF.

The rearrangement links TRBV29-1 to TRBJ2-7; 7 nucleotides agree with TRBD1. The CDR3 spans 13 residues. Germline trimming cut 5 bases from V and 1 base from J; bases unmatched to any gene: 5. The germline CDR1 and CDR2 sequences are SQVTM and ANQGSEA. The CDR3 nucleotides read TGCAGCGTTTCCGGGACAGATTCCTACGAGCAGTACTTC. It is translated as CSVSGTDSYEQYF.

This chain uses TRBV2 with TRBJ1-4; D is uncertain. CDR1 is SNHLY, CDR2 FYNNEI, per germline. Deletions cut 4 bases from V and 7 bases from J, with 4 bases between. This CDR3 has 11 residues. CDR3 loop: CASSVREKLFF. Here the CDR3 DNA reads TGTGCCAGCAGTGTGCGTGAAAAACTGTTTTTT.

J is TRBJ1-1 and V is TRBV30; tentative D call: TRBD1 (5 bases). The V end lost 3 bases, the J end lost 1 base, and 9 bases lay between the germline ends. The CDR3 totals 13 residues. CDR1 and CDR2 from the germline V gene are GTSNPN and SVGIG (reference sequence). The CDR3 DNA sequence: TGTGCCTGGAGGGGGCTCCAGAACACTGAAGCTTTCTTT. Amino acid sequence: CAWRGLQNTEAFF.